This section outlines one T cell receptor beta chain sequence together with its context. What this receptor recognizes is not known. Per-base quality was not reported, and no clone a single base away is much larger than it. The sample is drawn from a study of T-cell reconstitution after alpha-beta-depleted transplantation in children (dated by TCRdb to 2016 to 2017). At the level of the whole study: T-cell immune reconstitution after TCRalphabeta/CD19-depleted allogeneic hematopoietic cell transplantation in children was quantitatively tracked in the study by means of TCR repertoire profiling.

Sample treatment or condition, as interpreted from the label and publication: allogeneic hematopoietic cell transplantation with graft depleted of TCRalphabeta T cells and CD19 B cells. Transplant recipients were children who received TCRalphabeta/CD19-depleted allogeneic hematopoietic cell grafts. Library preparation employed PCR. Instrument on record: Illumina HiSeq 2500. To normalize quantification of the TCRbeta repertoire, the TCR libraries were built with molecular barcoding that relied on unique molecular identifiers. TCRdb ran its own pipeline on the public reads, namely fastp trimming at Q25 and MiXCR clone calling, and kept in-frame beta chains. Every entry covers one CDR3 protein and lists the most common genes and DNA from its rows. The sample table contains hundreds of thousands of distinct CDR3 sequences; only one count was recorded for approximately 12% of them. The ten biggest clones cover about 2.2% of the sample.

The CDR3 covers 15 residues, taking in both the cysteine and the phenylalanine. CDR3 DNA only is kept here, 45 bases in frame from base 1. CDR1 is given as SEHNR and CDR2 as FQNEAQ, both from the germline V gene (reference sequence). The germline V end is reduced by 5 bases and the J end by 4 bases; junction bases left unmatched: 11. Summary of the overall study and its limitations: Hyperexpanded clone frequencies declined over subsequent months; after one year, T-cell counts and TCRbeta diversity were mostly attributed to newly produced T cells. In some patients, the high TCRbeta diversity seen at day 60 was put down to recipient T cells and intrathymic progenitors that had survived conditioning. The apparently early recovery of alphabetaT-cell counts about two months after transplant reportedly depended on only several hundred rapidly expanded clones that came from non-depleted graft cells.

The sequencing here drew on PBMCs, mostly from graft donor cells, taken 360 days after TCRalphabeta/CD19-depleted stem cell transplant. This receptor was taken from a male patient aged 5 to 17 who had a stem cell transplant for acute myeloid leukemia, so the T cells may come from the graft donor. The rearranged chain carries TRBV7-9 and TRBJ2-7; 7 central bases correspond to TRBD1. The CDR3 protein sequence reads: CASSPPWDSGYEQYF. In nucleotide form, the sequence is TGTGCCAGCAGCCCCCCCTGGGACAGTGGGTACGAGCAGTACTTC.